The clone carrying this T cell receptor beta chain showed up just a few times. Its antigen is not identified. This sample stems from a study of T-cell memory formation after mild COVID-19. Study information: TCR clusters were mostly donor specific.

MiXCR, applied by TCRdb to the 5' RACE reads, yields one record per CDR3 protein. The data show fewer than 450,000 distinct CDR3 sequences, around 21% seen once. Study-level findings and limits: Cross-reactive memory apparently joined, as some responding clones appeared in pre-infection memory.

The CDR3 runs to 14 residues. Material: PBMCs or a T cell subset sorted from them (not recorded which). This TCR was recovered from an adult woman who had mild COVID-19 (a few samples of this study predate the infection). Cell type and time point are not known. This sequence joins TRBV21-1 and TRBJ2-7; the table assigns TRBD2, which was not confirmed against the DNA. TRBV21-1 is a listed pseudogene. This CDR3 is CASSKGTKNYEQYF. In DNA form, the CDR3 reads TGTGCCAGCAGCAAAGGGACTAAAAATTACGAGCAGTACTTC.